A single sample is the source of the 21 T cell receptor beta chains below, sequenced in a study of T cell responses to AZD1222 COVID-19 vaccine. Libraries were prepared by immunoSEQ multiplex PCR; TCRdb keeps only in-frame clonotypes and omits some of them. The sample holds over 65,000 clones, approximately 80% seen once. Material: peripheral blood, obtained on day 0 of AZD1222 vaccination. The receptors were sampled from an adult in good health.

This chain links TRBV6-2 or TRBV6-3 with TRBJ1-1; TRBD1 matches at 8 bases. V was clipped by 4 bases and J by 4 bases; unmatched bases: 5. Germline loops: CDR1 MNHEY, CDR2 SVGEGT. The CDR3 sequence is 14 residues long. The CDR3, as DNA: TGTGCCAGCAGTTCTCAGGACAGGGCCACTGAAGCTTTCTTT. This encodes CASSSQDRATEAFF.

This rearrangement joins TRBV3-1 (or the pseudogene TRBV3-2) to TRBJ1-4; 10 bases map to TRBD1. The CDR3 spans 16 residues. Germline V lookup: CDR1 LGHDT, CDR2 YNNKEL (reference sequence). The V segment lost 4 bases and the J segment 3 bases; nucleotides outside the gene matches: 5. CDR3 amino acids: CASSRRQGAANEKLFF. As DNA, the CDR3 is TGTGCCAGCAGCCGCCGACAGGGGGCTGCTAATGAAAAACTGTTTTTT.

The chain combines TRBV2 with TRBJ1-1; a possible D gene is TRBD1 (5 bases). The CDR3 extends over 15 amino acids. V gave up 6 bases and J gave up 3 bases, with 17 bases separating them. Germline CDR1 reads SNHLY; CDR2 reads FYNNEI. The CDR3 coding sequence is TGTGCCAGCAGCCAGGGCTCCGGTTGGGACACTGAAGCTTTCTTT. Translation: CASSQGSGWDTEAFF.

V is TRBV5-1 and J is TRBJ1-5; no clear D gene. CDR1 and CDR2 (germline): SGHRS, YFSETQ. V was clipped by 5 bases and J by 4 bases, with 10 bases between them. This CDR3 has 13 residues. The CDR3 here is CASSQTGNQPQHF. The CDR3 DNA sequence: TGCGCCAGCAGTCAGACGGGGAATCAGCCCCAGCATTTT.

This chain links TRBV11-2 with TRBJ2-5; D perhaps matches TRBD1 (6 bases). The CDR3 runs 16 residues. V was cut by 2 bases and J by 2 bases, with 15 bases left in between. The germline CDR1 and CDR2 sequences are SGHAT and FQNNGV. The CDR3, as DNA: TGTGCCAGCAGCTTACGGCCCACAGGGAATCAAGAGACCCAGTACTTC. Residues: CASSLRPTGNQETQYF.

The rearrangement links TRBV5-1 to TRBJ2-2; D uncertain. Germline CDR1 SGHRS, CDR2 YFSETQ. There are 14 residues in the CDR3. V was clipped by 1 base and J by 7 bases, with 11 bases between them. The CDR3 DNA follows: TGCGCCAGCAGCTTGACTCCCTTCAGCGGGGAGCTGTTTTTT. It is translated as CASSLTPFSGELFF. Together with reference TRBV5-1 and TRBJ2-2, the CDR3 gives the full variable domain: KAGVTQTPRYLIKTRGQQVTLSCSPISGHRSVSWYQQTPGQGLQFLFEYFSETQRNKGNFPGRFSGRQFSNSRSEMNVSTLELGDSALYLCASSLTPFSGELFFGEGSRLTVL.

The CDR3 DNA sequence: TGTGCCAGCAGCCCTCGGGACAGCCAAGAGACCCAGTACTTC. Protein sequence: CASSPRDSQETQYF. The rearrangement joins TRBV5-4 to TRBJ2-5; TRBD1 matches at 7 bases. Germline CDR1 reads SGHNT; CDR2 reads YYREEE (reference sequence). Unmatched junction bases numbered 4, after V lost 4 bases and J lost 1 base. The CDR3 runs 14 residues. The full variable domain, completed using reference TRBV5-4 and TRBJ2-5, is ETGVTQSPTHLIKTRGQQVTLRCSSQSGHNTVSWYQQALGQGPQFIFQYYREEENGRGNFPPRFSGLQFPNYSSELNVNALELDDSALYLCASSPRDSQETQYFGPGTRLLVL.

The chain links TRBV18 to TRBJ1-2; 9 positions agree with TRBD1. The length of the CDR3 is 14 residues. Germline V gene data show CDR1 as KGHSH and CDR2 as LQKENI. V lost 2 bases and J lost 8; bases outside the gene matches: 6. CDR3 bases: TGTGCCAGCTCACCAACGGGGACAGGGAGCGGCTACACCTTC. The encoded protein is CASSPTGTGSGYTF.

The chain is built from TRBV14 and TRBJ2-7; no reliable D call. V gave up 0 bases and J gave up 3 bases, with 9 bases separating them. The CDR3 extends over 14 amino acids. Germline CDR1 and CDR2: SGHDN and FVKESK. The CDR3 is CASSQDRYLYEQYF. The CDR3 DNA reads TGTGCCAGCAGCCAAGATAGATACCTCTACGAGCAGTACTTC. The variable domain in full, with the rest retrieved from reference TRBV14 and TRBJ2-7, is EAGVTQFPSHSVIEKGQTVTLRCDPISGHDNLYWYRRVMGKEIKFLLHFVKESKQDESGMPNNRFLAERTGGTYSTLKVQPAELEDSGVYFCASSQDRYLYEQYFGPGTRLTVT.

This clone was counted between two and nine times. V is TRBV4-3 and J is TRBJ2-4; 7 nucleotides align to TRBD1. Germline V gene sequence: CDR1 LGHNA, CDR2 YSLEER. The CDR3 extends over 17 amino acids. Unmatched junction bases numbered 7, after V lost 0 bases and J lost 2 bases. CDR3 DNA: TGCGCCAGCAGCCAAGATGTATACAGGGGAACCAAAAACATTCAGTACTTC. Encoded protein: CASSQDVYRGTKNIQYF.

In nucleotides, the CDR3 is TGTGCCTGGAGCTTGGGCGGAACTGAAGCTTTCTTT. This sequence encodes CAWSLGGTEAFF. The chain joins TRBV30 to TRBJ1-1; no definite D call. The CDR3 consists of 12 residues. Germline assignment: CDR1 GTSNPN and CDR2 SVGIG (reference sequence). V was trimmed by 3 bases and J by 5 bases, leaving 10 bases between them.

This clone was observed a single time. The V call is TRBV11-2, the J call TRBJ1-2; the match to TRBD1 covers 9 bases. This CDR3 contains 17 residues. Losses at the gene ends were 0 bases for V and 4 bases for J; bases not matched to a gene: 9. The germline gives CDR1 SGHAT, CDR2 FQNNGV. The CDR3 spells CASSLDPNRGQIYGYTF. In DNA, the CDR3 is TGTGCCAGCAGCTTAGACCCAAACAGGGGGCAAATCTATGGCTACACCTTC.

In DNA, the CDR3 is TGTGCTAGTGGTTTGACTGGAGAGACCCAGTACTTC. It encodes CASGLTGETQYF. The genes are TRBV12-5 and TRBJ2-5; D is uncertain. The CDR3 runs to 12 residues. Germline CDR1 and CDR2: LGHNT and FRNRAP. Trimming left V 2 bases short and J 4 bases short, with 5 bases between.

This clone has only one observation. The chain uses TRBV19 and TRBJ2-3; 13 bases line up with TRBD2. Per the germline V gene, CDR1 is LNHDA and CDR2 is SQIVND (reference sequence). The trim removed 5 bases at V and 7 bases at J, leaving 9 bases unmatched. CDR3 length: 16 amino acids. The CDR3 region is CASSSPGLAGIYTQYF. CDR3 nucleotide sequence: TGTGCCAGTAGTTCCCCGGGACTAGCGGGGATCTATACGCAGTATTTT.

The rearrangement joins TRBV2 to TRBJ2-1; 8 bases match TRBD2. Germline V CDR1 and CDR2: SNHLY, FYNNEI. The CDR3 spans 12 residues. Trimming cost V 10 bases and J 7 bases; bases outside gene matches: 6. In DNA, the CDR3 is TGTGCCATTAGCGGGGTCTATAATGAGCAGTTCTTC. Translation: CAISGVYNEQFF.

The chain is built from TRBV10-1 and TRBJ1-1; no clear D gene. The CDR3 extends over 14 amino acids. The V gene's germline CDR1 is WNHNN and CDR2 SYGVQD (reference sequence). Trimming removed 0 bases at V and 7 bases at J, with 12 bases between. CDR3 bases: TGCGCCAGCAGTGAGTCCGAGACCGTACATGAAGCTTTCTTT. Protein sequence: CASSESETVHEAFF.

There are a few counts of this clone. The CDR3 region has the DNA TGCAGCGTTAGGAGGGACACATACATGAACACTGAAGCTTTCTTT. The encoded protein is CSVRRDTYMNTEAFF. V and J are TRBV29-1 and TRBJ1-1; a weak D match, TRBD1 (6 bases). CDR1 is SQVTM and CDR2 is ANQGSEA in the germline V gene. The CDR3 is 15 residues long. V dropped 5 bases and J dropped 0 bases, with 16 bases sitting between them. The full variable domain, its missing parts supplied by reference TRBV29-1 and TRBJ1-1, is SAVISQKPSRDICQRGTSLTIQCQVDSQVTMMFWYRQQPGQSLTLIATANQGSEATYESGFVIDKFPISRPNLTFSTLTVSNMSPEDSSIYLCSVRRDTYMNTEAFFGQGTRLTVV.

V and J are TRBV5-4 and TRBJ2-7; 12 nucleotides line up with TRBD1. This CDR3 has 15 residues. V shed 0 bases and J 6 bases; nucleotides not matched to a gene: 4. CDR1 and CDR2 from the germline V gene are SGHNT and YYREEE (reference sequence). CDR3 bases: TGTGCCAGCAGCTTGGGGGGACAGGGGGCATCCGAGCAGTACTTC. Translated: CASSLGGQGASEQYF.

The rearrangement joins TRBV14 to TRBJ2-1, with D perhaps matching TRBD2 (6 bases). This CDR3 comprises 16 residues. V lost 0 bases, J lost 9 bases, and 18 bases lay in between. The germline V gene has CDR1 SGHDN and CDR2 FVKESK. CDR3 region: CASSQESAGILGEQFF. In nucleotides, the CDR3 is TGTGCCAGCAGCCAAGAATCGGCGGGAATTTTGGGTGAGCAGTTCTTC.

The sample holds a few counts of this clone. The rearrangement uses TRBV19 and TRBJ2-7, with 9 bases that match TRBD1. The V gene's germline CDR1 is LNHDA and CDR2 SQIVND (reference sequence). This CDR3 region has 15 residues. J was trimmed by 0 bases and V by 4 bases; bases with no gene match: 4. CDR3 in DNA: TGTGCCAGTAGTAGAGGGACAGGGCCCTCCTACGAGCAGTACTTC. Its protein product is CASSRGTGPSYEQYF.

The V and J genes are TRBV11-2 and TRBJ1-1; a weak D match, TRBD1 (5 bases). Germline lookup yields CDR1 SGHAT and CDR2 FQNNGV. The CDR3 is 20 residues long. Trimming removed 0 bases from V and 7 bases from J, with 30 bases in between. CDR3 loop: CASSLDREQGNALRLFEAFF. The CDR3 coding sequence is TGTGCCAGCAGCTTAGATCGGGAGCAGGGAAACGCCCTACGACTTTTTGAAGCTTTCTTT. Drawing the rest from reference TRBV11-2 and TRBJ1-1, the complete variable domain is EAGVAQSPRYKIIEKRQSVAFWCNPISGHATLYWYQQILGQGPKLLIQFQNNGVVDDSQLPKDRFSAERLKGVDSTLKIQPAKLEDSAVYLCASSLDREQGNALRLFEAFFGQGTRLTVV.